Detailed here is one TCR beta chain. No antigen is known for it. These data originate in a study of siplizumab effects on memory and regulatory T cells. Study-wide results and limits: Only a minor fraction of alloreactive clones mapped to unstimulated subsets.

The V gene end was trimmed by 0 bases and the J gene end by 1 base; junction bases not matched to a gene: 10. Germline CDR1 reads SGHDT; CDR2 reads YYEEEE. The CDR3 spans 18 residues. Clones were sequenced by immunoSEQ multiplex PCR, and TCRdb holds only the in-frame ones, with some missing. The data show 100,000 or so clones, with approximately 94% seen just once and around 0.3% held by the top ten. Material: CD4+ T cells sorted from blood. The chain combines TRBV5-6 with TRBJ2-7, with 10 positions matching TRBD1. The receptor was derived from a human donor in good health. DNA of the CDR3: TGTGCCAGCAGCTTGGCTTGGGACAGGGGCATCATGTCCTACGAGCAGTACTTC. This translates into CASSLAWDRGIMSYEQYF.